These 13 T cell receptor beta chains originate from one sample sequenced in a study of response to subunit inactivated influenza vaccine. TCRdb used MiXCR to reprocess the RT-PCR reads, holding one entry per CDR3 protein. The table lists more than 600,000 distinct CDR3 sequences, roughly 18% of them singletons, with approximately 10% in the top ten. The sample consisted of PBMCs from blood, taken about 5 days after vaccination. These receptors originate from a man in his forties or fifties who received an inactivated influenza vaccine.

This clonotype was recorded a few times. V usage is TRBV6-5 and J usage is TRBJ2-3, with 9 bases lining up with TRBD2. Germline values: CDR1 MNHEY, CDR2 SVGAGI. V shed 0 bases and J 2 bases; nucleotides not matched to a gene: 0. The CDR3 length is 15 residues. This CDR3 is CASSYSGLATDTQYF. The CDR3 DNA is TGTGCCAGCAGTTACTCGGGACTAGCCACAGATACGCAGTATTTT.

This clonotype was found a few times. The V gene is TRBV4-3, the J gene TRBJ2-7, with D possibly matching TRBD2 (5 bases). CDR3 size: 17 residues. Germline values: CDR1 LGHNA, CDR2 YSLEER. V was pared by 0 bases and J by 1 base, with 16 bases between. CDR3 in DNA: TGCGCCAGCAGCCAAGACGAGAGAGGAGGTCGATCCTACGAGCAGTACTTC. Its protein product is CASSQDERGGRSYEQYF.

In its sample, this clonotype was seen a few times. This rearrangement joins TRBV4-2 to TRBJ2-7; TRBD1 agrees at 7 bases. V gave up 0 bases and J gave up 3 bases; unmatched junction bases: 8. The CDR3 loop spans 16 amino acids. CDR1 LGHNA and CDR2 YNFKEQ come from the germline V gene. CDR3 in DNA: TGTGCCAGCAGCCAAGATCCCGGGACAGCAAACTACGAGCAGTACTTC. Its protein is CASSQDPGTANYEQYF.

This clonotype was detected only a few times. The gene calls are TRBV28 and TRBJ2-7; weak D call: TRBD2 (6 bases). The CDR3 spans 15 residues. The germline V gene has CDR1 MDHEN and CDR2 SYDVKM. Trimming took 8 bases from V and 0 from J, leaving 17 bases between them. CDR3 region: CASGLAGLSSYEQYF. CDR3 DNA: TGTGCCAGCGGCCTTGCGGGGTTGAGCTCCTACGAGCAGTACTTC.

The V gene is TRBV7-2, the J gene TRBJ2-4; the D is unclear. V dropped 5 bases and J dropped 7 bases, with 12 bases sitting between them. The germline CDR1 and CDR2 sequences are SGHTA and FQGNSA. The CDR3 covers 13 residues. The CDR3 DNA is TGTGCCAGCAGCCTCGCACTACGTAACATTCAGTACTTC. It yields the protein CASSLALRNIQYF.

This clonotype showed up just a few times. The chain couples TRBV15 to TRBJ1-4; no clear D. The CDR3 runs 14 residues. Germline-derived CDR1 and CDR2 are LNHNV and YYDKDF (reference sequence). Between the trimmed V and J ends, which lost 5 bases and 7 bases, there was a span of 14 bases. The CDR3 nucleotides are TGTGCCACCAGCCCCCGGGAACGGGGTGAAAAACTGTTTTTT. Translated, it gives CATSPRERGEKLFF. Complete variable domain (other parts from reference TRBV15 and TRBJ1-4): DAMVIQNPRYQVTQFGKPVTLSCSQTLNHNVMYWYQQKSSQAPKLLFHYYDKDFNNEADTPDNFQSRRPNTSFCFLDIRSPGLGDTAMYLCATSPRERGEKLFFGSGTQLSVL.

In its sample, this clonotype was seen many times. The chain couples TRBV24-1 to TRBJ2-7; D unresolved. V lost 2 bases and J 9 bases, leaving 7 bases between the germline ends. The CDR3 is 11 residues long. The germline V gene has CDR1 KGHDR and CDR2 SFDVKD. CDR3 protein: CATSDSSGQYF. The CDR3 DNA is TGTGCCACCAGTGATTCTAGTGGGCAGTACTTC.

This clonotype has a handful of counts. The V call is TRBV5-1, the J call TRBJ1-4, with D perhaps TRBD1 (6 bases). V dropped 0 bases and J dropped 8 bases, with 11 bases sitting between them. Germline values: CDR1 SGHRS, CDR2 YFSETQ. The length of the CDR3 is 14 residues. DNA for the CDR3: TGCGCCAGCAGCTTGGACGGCAGGGGAGAAAAACTGTTTTTT. Protein: CASSLDGRGEKLFF.

This clonotype showed up just a few times. The rearrangement joins TRBV29-1 to TRBJ2-1; D possibly corresponds to TRBD2 (6 bases). The CDR3 runs 12 residues. The ends were cut back, 7 bases at V and 2 bases at J, with 9 bases in the middle. CDR1 is SQVTM and CDR2 is ANQGSEA in the germline V gene. The CDR3 DNA reads TGCAGCGGGGGGGACCCCTACAATGAGCAGTTCTTC. Its protein is CSGGDPYNEQFF.

Only a few counts were recorded for this clonotype. The chain employs TRBV6-5 and TRBJ2-7; D gene ambiguous. The V gene lost 0 bases and the J gene lost 6 bases, with 9 bases spanning the gap. This CDR3 has 13 amino acids. Germline CDR1 MNHEY, CDR2 SVGAGI. The CDR3 coding sequence is TGTGCCAGCAGTTACTCGACTGGGCGCGAGCAGTACTTC. Amino acids: CASSYSTGREQYF.

This clonotype was seen a handful of times. In nucleotides, the CDR3 is TGTGCCAGCAGCCAATTCTTGAACAATGAGCAGTTCTTC. Its protein product is CASSQFLNNEQFF. The V call is TRBV3-1, the J call TRBJ2-1; D uncertain. V lost 2 bases, J lost 5 bases, and 7 bases lay in between. Germline loops: CDR1 LGHDT, CDR2 YNNKEL (reference sequence). The CDR3 contains 13 residues.

This clonotype occurred a few times. J is TRBJ2-3 and V is TRBV11-2, with a possible D match to TRBD1 (6 bases). V gave up 2 bases and J gave up 4 bases, with 19 bases separating them. The CDR3 consists of 17 residues. CDR1 is SGHAT, CDR2 FQNNGV, per germline. CDR3 loop: CASSLRNRVIIADTQYF. The CDR3 nucleotides read TGTGCCAGCAGCTTACGCAACAGGGTAATAATCGCAGATACGCAGTATTTT.

The chain carries TRBV7-2 and TRBJ2-2, with TRBD2 as a possible D gene (5 bases). The CDR3 extends over 16 amino acids. Germline V gives CDR1 SGHTA, CDR2 FQGNSA. V was trimmed by 1 base and J by 4 bases, leaving 13 bases between them. Here the CDR3 DNA reads TGTGCCAGCAGCTTAGTCTTAGGACGGGGCACCGGGGAGCTGTTTTTT. Its protein is CASSLVLGRGTGELFF.